The sequence of this T cell receptor (beta chain) was determined in a study of identical twins. Findings and caveats of the study: Abundant cord blood beta clonotypes carried fewer insertions; memory repertoires showed none.

A word on this clonotype: Its specificity is unknown.

cDNA molecules carried unique molecular identifiers, and template switching added a universal primer site. Using its own MiXCR run on the 5' RACE reads, TCRdb lists one record per CDR3 protein. The sample has some 320,000 distinct CDR3 sequences; approximately 13% are singletons. CDR3 size: 14 residues. The ends were cut back, 0 bases at V and 0 bases at J, with 9 bases in the middle. Germline V gene data show CDR1 as DFQATT and CDR2 as SNEGSKA (reference sequence). This sample also belongs to another study, concerning yellow fever vaccine responses in identical twins.

The sequenced sample was CD8+ T cells sorted from blood. This receptor was taken from a woman aged 18-29 years in good health. J is TRBJ2-7 and V is TRBV20-1; maybe TRBD2 (5 bases). The CDR3 loop is CSARDGLSSYEQYV. The CDR3 DNA is TGCAGTGCTAGAGATGGACTTAGCTCCTACGAGCAGTACGTC.